A selection of T cell receptor beta chains follows, all from one sample in a study of shared clonotypes between healthy human individuals. Some clones are missing from TCRdb's copy, which holds only in-frame ones; the method was immunoSEQ multiplex PCR. Of 2 million to 2.5 million clones listed, 95% are singletons. The sequenced sample was naive CD4+ T cells sorted from blood. The receptors come from a man younger than 35 in good health. CDR3s leave out the opening cysteine and the closing phenylalanine or tryptophan. Expanded clones get a size class; other rows say once, few or many, or leave the size out.

v_call clone_size cdr3_aa
TRBV10-2 . ASSLQGASSNSPLH
TRBV29-1 . SVGGHSEAGELF
TRBV9 . ASTLAPDGISPLH
TRBV30 . AWSATGTDAGNTIY
TRBV19 . ASSLLAGGPITQY
TRBV29-1 . SVGQGGPLSNYGYT
TRBV27 . ASSPNGGGERF
TRBV30 . ACSVDSKNEKLF
TRBV4-2 . ASSQALHRGQYATNEKLF
TRBV7-2 once ASSSEVPQPQH
TRBV19 . ASSIVTSGGHTDTQY
TRBV6-5 few ASSYSRNTEAF
TRBV4-2 once ASSQDLPSDEKLF
TRBV11-2 . ASSSLLGGSAGYT
TRBV19 few ASSMDPGTRTQY
TRBV6-5 . ASSYDRAGANVLT
TRBV5-1 . ASSLDRAMSGELF
TRBV5-4 . ASSQGLERADTQY
TRBV2 . ASSELQRASETQY
TRBV30 . AWSSASQIYEQY
TRBV5-1 . ASSSRDGDNYGYT
TRBV29-1 . SARGQGANEAF
TRBV2 . ASSEAARGNYGYT
TRBV11-1 once ASSSLMGGSYEQY
TRBV5-1 . ASTPGQSTDTQY
TRBV19 few ASSTQTVTGELF
TRBV30 . AWREPGTGIGEKLF
TRBV4-3 . ASSQDRTGLAYEQY
TRBV29-1 . SVNEAYEQY
TRBV30 . AWRSWGNSGNTIY
TRBV30 . AWSTDRGSPYYYEQY
TRBV7-2 . ASSARQGQNTEAF
TRBV5-6 . ASSFGQGEQY
TRBV7-9 . ASRSGTLNTEAF
TRBV29-1 . SVGGQGASWEQY
TRBV18 once ASSPPGGRNEQF
TRBV10-3 once AISEGQDQF
TRBV5-1 . ASSRNPTGSSYEQY
TRBV7-3 . ASSLTPGTGPGDEQY